The 23 T cell receptor beta chains in this list originate from one sample, sequenced in a study of graft-versus-host responses after intestinal transplantation. Which antigens these TCRs recognize remains unknown. TCRdb's table, derived via immunoSEQ multiplex PCR, lists solely in-frame clones and lacks some. The data show over 85,000 clones, about 94% seen once. Sample: unstimulated CD8+ T cells sorted from spleen or lymph node cells, taken before intestinal transplant. These receptor sequences come from a human donor who received an intestinal transplant.

The rearrangement joins TRBV9 to TRBJ2-1; unclear D gene. This CDR3 is 13 amino acids long. Germline CDR1 SGDLS, CDR2 YYNGEE. V lost 3 bases and J 8 bases, leaving 12 bases between the germline ends. The DNA for the CDR3 is TGTGCCAGCAGCGCGAGAGGAGAGGATGAGCAGTTCTTC. Protein sequence: CASSARGEDEQFF.

This chain uses TRBV2 with TRBJ2-1; D is possibly TRBD2 (5 bases). V was shortened by 8 bases and J by 9 bases, with 14 bases between the two germline ends. The CDR3 is made up of 12 amino acids. Germline V gives CDR1 SNHLY, CDR2 FYNNEI. The CDR3 here is CASLGIPIEQFF. CDR3 in DNA: TGTGCCAGCCTCGGGATTCCGATTGAGCAGTTCTTC.

The chain couples TRBV4-1 to TRBJ2-1; the D is unclear. The CDR3 contains 12 residues. CDR1 is MGHRA, CDR2 YSYEKL, per germline. Trimming pared 2 bases from V and 12 bases from J, leaving 11 bases between. CDR3 nucleotides: TGCGCCAGCAGCCAACCTCTGGAGCGGCAGTTCTTC. Its protein product is CASSQPLERQFF.

The chain links TRBV7-6 to TRBJ2-7, with TRBD1 identical over 7 bases. CDR3 length: 14 residues. J was trimmed by 2 bases and V by 4 bases; bases with no gene match: 5. Germline CDR1 and CDR2: SGHVS and FNYEAQ. The CDR3 region has the DNA TGTGCCAGCAGCTCCAAGGGGACAGCCTACGAGCAGTACTTC. It encodes CASSSKGTAYEQYF. Filled out from reference TRBV7-6 and TRBJ2-7, the complete variable domain reads GAGVSQSPRYKVTKRGQDVALRCDPISGHVSLYWYRQALGQGPEFLTYFNYEAQQDKSGLPNDRFSAERPEGSISTLTIQRTEQRDSAMYRCASSSKGTAYEQYFGPGTRLTVT.

The rearrangement uses TRBV5-8 and TRBJ2-1, with 7 bases lining up with TRBD1. Germline CDR1 is SGHTS and CDR2 is YDEGEE. There are 13 residues in the CDR3. The trim removed 7 bases at V and 5 bases at J, leaving 6 bases unmatched. CDR3 in DNA: TGTGCCAGCGCAGGGGGTAGGAACAATGAGCAGTTCTTC. Amino acids: CASAGGRNNEQFF. Variable domain in full (rest from reference TRBV5-8 and TRBJ2-1): EAGVTQSPTHLIKTRGQQATLRCSPISGHTSVYWYQQALGLGLQFLLWYDEGEERNRGNFPPRFSGRQFPNYSSELNVNALELEDSALYLCASAGGRNNEQFFGPGTRLTVL.

The chain combines TRBV19 with TRBJ2-5, with D possibly matching TRBD2 (6 bases). Per germline, CDR1 LNHDA and CDR2 SQIVND (reference sequence). The ends were cut back, 3 bases at V and 4 bases at J, with 9 bases in the middle. CDR3 length equals 13 residues. The CDR3 region has the DNA TGTGCCAGTAGTATTGGGACTCCAGAGACCCAGTACTTC. The encoded protein is CASSIGTPETQYF.

The chain joins TRBV7-9 to TRBJ1-1, with TRBD1 identical over 8 bases. Germline CDR1 SEHNR, CDR2 FQNEAQ (reference sequence). Losses at the gene ends were 1 base for V and 5 bases for J; bases not matched to a gene: 6. This CDR3 is built from 15 residues. CDR3 nucleotide sequence: TGTGCCAGCAGCTTAGGTCAGGGGGCAGATACTGAAGCTTTCTTT. Encoded protein: CASSLGQGADTEAFF.

In nucleotides, the CDR3 is TGTGCCACCAGCGGGACTAGCGGGAGGGGGGCCAATGAGCAGTTCTTC. This gives the protein CATSGTSGRGANEQFF. The genes are TRBV15 and TRBJ2-1, with TRBD2 matching 16 bases. The CDR3 is 16 amino acids. CDR1 and CDR2 from the germline V gene are LNHNV and YYDKDF (reference sequence). J lost 6 bases, V lost 5 bases, and 4 bases had no gene match.

As DNA, the CDR3 is TGTGCCAGCAGTTTAACAGCGACTAGCACAGATACGCAGTATTTT. Its translation: CASSLTATSTDTQYF. The rearrangement uses TRBV27 and TRBJ2-3; D not certain. Trimming took 2 bases from V and 0 from J, leaving 9 bases between them. Germline loops: CDR1 MNHEY, CDR2 SMNVEV (reference sequence). The CDR3 has 15 amino acids.

The chain is built from TRBV10-3 and TRBJ2-3; no clear D. The CDR3 consists of 15 residues. Trimming left V 2 bases short and J 6 bases short, with 15 bases between. CDR1 ENHRY and CDR2 SYGVKD come from the germline V gene. The chain's CDR3 is CAISELGPEVDTQYF. The CDR3 DNA is TGTGCCATCAGTGAGCTAGGACCAGAGGTGGATACGCAGTATTTT.

CDR3 sequence (DNA): TGCGCCAGCAGCCTAGGAGCTAGCGGGGACTACGAGCAGTACTTC. Translation: CASSLGASGDYEQYF. V is TRBV4-1 and J is TRBJ2-7; 9 nucleotides align to TRBD2. The CDR3 is 15 residues long. The J segment lost 3 bases and the V segment lost 4 bases, leaving 7 bases of the junction unmatched. Germline assignment: CDR1 MGHRA and CDR2 YSYEKL.

This chain links TRBV6-1 with TRBJ2-1; the D is unclear. Germline CDR1 is MNHNS and CDR2 is SASEGT. The CDR3 consists of 12 residues. The germline V and J ends were trimmed by 7 bases and 6 bases, with 10 bases remaining between them. This CDR3 reads CASTRWGNEQFF. CDR3 coding DNA: TGTGCCAGCACCCGCTGGGGCAATGAGCAGTTCTTC.

This clone has a single count. This sequence joins TRBV27 and TRBJ2-7; D is uncertain. Trimming left V 4 bases short and J 2 bases short, with 18 bases between. From germline, CDR1 is MNHEY and CDR2 SMNVEV (reference sequence). This CDR3 is built from 16 residues. The CDR3 DNA reads as TGTGCCAGCAGTTCCCTTCGCTCGGGCACAACCTACGAGCAGTACTTC. As protein: CASSSLRSGTTYEQYF.

The gene calls are TRBV5-1 and TRBJ1-1, with 9 positions matching TRBD1. The germline gives CDR1 SGHRS, CDR2 YFSETQ. The CDR3 loop spans 15 amino acids. The trim removed 4 bases at V and 2 bases at J, leaving 6 bases unmatched. In nucleotides, the CDR3 is TGCGCCAGCAGCCCACGACAGGGGGATAACACTGAAGCTTTCTTT. As protein: CASSPRQGDNTEAFF.

The chain uses TRBV6-1 and TRBJ2-2; 7 bases match TRBD2. Germline V lookup: CDR1 MNHNS, CDR2 SASEGT. V lost 2 bases to trimming and J lost 3 bases; unmatched junction nucleotides: 6. This CDR3 has 16 amino acids. CDR3 DNA sequence: TGTGCCAGCAGTGAATGGGCGGGAGCGGACACCGGGGAGCTGTTTTTT. It yields the protein CASSEWAGADTGELFF.

V usage is TRBV7-8 and J usage is TRBJ2-3; 8 bases map to TRBD1. This CDR3 comprises 16 residues. Germline CDR1 and CDR2: SGHVS and FQNEAQ. Trimming removed 3 bases from V and 3 bases from J; junction bases left unmatched: 8. The CDR3 nucleotides read TGTGCCAGCAGCTTCACCACAGGGGGTTGGACAGATACGCAGTATTTT. As protein: CASSFTTGGWTDTQYF.

CDR3: CASSWLAQETQYF. The CDR3 DNA sequence: TGTGCCAGCAGTTGGCTAGCGCAAGAGACCCAGTACTTC. The gene calls are TRBV27 and TRBJ2-5, with D possibly being TRBD2 (6 bases). The CDR3 contains 13 residues. In germline, CDR1 is MNHEY, CDR2 SMNVEV (reference sequence). V was trimmed by 4 bases and J by 2 bases, leaving 8 bases between them.

The chain carries TRBV7-6 and TRBJ2-7, with TRBD1 as a possible D gene (8 bases). The CDR3 totals 16 residues. Germline CDR1 reads SGHVS; CDR2 reads FNYEAQ. V shed 5 bases and J shed 5 bases, with 22 bases lying between them. The CDR3 region is CASSTGGASAWDEQYF. The CDR3 DNA reads TGTGCCAGCAGCACAGGGGGGGCTAGCGCCTGGGACGAGCAGTACTTC.

The genes are TRBV7-2 and TRBJ2-3; TRBD2 agrees at 16 bases. Germline V gene data show CDR1 as SGHTA and CDR2 as FQGNSA. With V trimmed by 5 bases and J by 3 bases, 5 bases remained unmatched. CDR3 length: 17 amino acids. The CDR3 region has the DNA TGTGCCAGCAGCCGGGGACTAGCGGGAGGGAGTACAGATACGCAGTATTTT. Its translation is CASSRGLAGGSTDTQYF.

Note on this clone: The same CDR3 can be traced to other DNA sequences in this sample. The rearrangement joins TRBV9 to TRBJ2-7; tentatively, D is TRBD1 (5 bases). The CDR3 is made up of 13 amino acids. The V gene's germline CDR1 is SGDLS and CDR2 YYNGEE. The ends were cut back, 0 bases at V and 3 bases at J, with 7 bases in the middle. CDR3 sequence: CASSVGDSYEQYF. The CDR3 region has the DNA TGTGCCAGCAGCGTAGGAGACAGCTACGAGCAGTACTTC.

The rearrangement uses TRBV29-1 and TRBJ2-1; D possibly corresponds to TRBD1 (6 bases). The CDR3 runs to 14 residues. Per germline, CDR1 SQVTM and CDR2 ANQGSEA. The V and J ends lost 5 bases and 4 bases respectively, with 15 bases between them. The DNA of the CDR3 is TGCAGCGTTTTAGGGCAGGGGTTGTACAATGAGCAGTTCTTC. Translation: CSVLGQGLYNEQFF.

The chain has TRBV6-6 and TRBJ1-2, with D perhaps TRBD1 (5 bases). CDR1 is MNHNY and CDR2 is SVGAGI in the germline V gene (reference sequence). This CDR3 contains 13 residues. Trimming stripped 7 bases from V and 8 bases from J, with 17 bases between. This chain's CDR3 is CASTHGGQEGYTF. The CDR3 nucleotides are TGTGCCAGCACCCACGGGGGTCAGGAGGGCTACACCTTC.

CDR3 sequence reads: CASSLQWTGNTGELFF. The CDR3 bases are TGTGCCAGCAGTCTCCAATGGACAGGGAACACCGGGGAGCTGTTTTTT. This rearrangement joins TRBV27 to TRBJ2-2; 7 bases fit TRBD1. V shed 5 bases, J shed 1 base, and the junction held 7 bases outside the gene matches. Germline V CDR1 and CDR2: MNHEY, SMNVEV (reference sequence). The CDR3 consists of 16 residues.